The T cell receptor beta chain under discussion was sequenced for a study of blood T cell repertoires in COVID-19. The germline V gene encodes CDR1 ENHRY and CDR2 SYGVKD. The junction had 5 bases not matched to a gene; V was cut back by 8 bases and J by 2 bases. CDR3 length: 14 amino acids. TCRdb keeps only in-frame clones here, not all; method: immunoSEQ multiplex PCR. The sample lists roughly 71,000 clones; roughly 88% were seen once. The genes are TRBV10-3 and TRBJ2-3; TRBD2 agrees at 9 bases. Source material: peripheral blood. This sequence originates from a young man with acute or convalescent COVID-19. The CDR3 region has the DNA TGTGCCATCCGAGCTAGCGGGATCACAGATACGCAGTATTTT. Translating it yields CAIRASGITDTQYF.